What follows is one T cell receptor (beta chain) and its context. Which antigen it targets is not known. Base qualities are not provided; no much larger clone lies one nucleotide away. These data are taken from a study of blood T cell repertoires in COVID-19 (dated by TCRdb to 2020 to 2021). Some background on the complete study: Samples from collaborators originated in the United States, Italy and Spain and spanned both the acute and convalescent phases of COVID-19. The material from the prospective study consisted of cDNA or gDNA derived from T cells, B-cell-depleted T cells, or PBMCs. Subjects who had been exposed to COVID-19, were actively infected with it, or had recovered from it provided the deeply sampled blood TCRbeta repertoires that made up the dataset. The repertoires were released in a freely available public database intended as a resource for research on the immune response to SARS-CoV-2. Samples came from the ongoing ImmuneRACE study (first 160 participants) plus 1,254 subjects from 6 global collaborators. Sample metadata almost always included a de-identified subject ID, COVID-19 status, age in years and sex. Where HLA class I and class II types were available, the types were taken from metadata supplied by the sample provider, not from assay-based typing.

The paper's findings and limits, for the study overall: The quantity of clinical and demographic metadata differed by source and by participant and was supplied without curation.

For CDR1 and CDR2, the germline V gene lists MDHEN and SYDVKM. Relative to germline, V is missing 3 bases and J is missing 1 base, with 6 bases of the junction outside any gene match. The CDR3 runs 15 amino acids, cysteine and phenylalanine included. Just the 45-base CDR3 DNA is kept, in frame starting at base 1. TCRbeta CDR3 regions were amplified from genomic DNA by means of the immunoSEQ Assay, a bias-controlled multiplex PCR. Per the authors' processing: Within the assay, amplification of reference gene primers was used to estimate how many nucleated cells each sample contained. To quantify the absolute abundance of each unique TCRbeta CDR3 rearrangement, sequence reads were collapsed and filtered. Productive Simpson clonality was computed per sample as the square root of Simpson's diversity index over productive rearrangements. TCRdb re-hosts the immuneACCESS table, in-frame sequences only. Its copies lack some clones; in the studies checked, an unresolved V gene accounts for under half of them, and the cause for the rest is not known. V and J calls and clone size are given by that table; D and trimming were obtained from the DNA. This sample gives approximately 180,000 clones in total; 82% of them show up just once. The ten top clones hold almost 8.5% of the sample.

Collaborating institutions collected whole blood in K2EDTA tubes following their own protocols. For TCRbeta analysis, collaborators shipped samples as frozen whole blood, isolated PBMCs, or DNA extracted from either of those sample types. The specimen sequenced was peripheral blood. The chain joins TRBV28 to TRBJ2-7, with 7 bases aligning to TRBD2. The sequence was obtained from a woman aged 70-85 years with acute or convalescent COVID-19. CDR3 reads: CASSFRGSESYEQYF. The sequence in DNA is TGTGCCAGCAGTTTTCGCGGGAGTGAATCCTACGAGCAGTACTTC.